This T cell receptor (beta chain) appears in the sequencing data of a study of blood T cell repertoires in COVID-19. Turning to the study itself: The United States, Italy and Spain were the sources of the acute and convalescent COVID-19 samples. T cells, B-cell-depleted T cells, or PBMCs provided the cDNA or gDNA that served as material.

Seattle researchers signed up patients amid active infection and tracked them longitudinally. Libraries were prepared by immunoSEQ multiplex PCR; TCRdb keeps only in-frame clonotypes and omits some of them. The repertoire consists of 380,000 or so clones, with about 88% occurring once and the leading ten covering around 7.5%. Germline assignment: CDR1 GTSNPN and CDR2 SVGIG (reference sequence). The CDR3 loop spans 13 amino acids. Trimming shortened V by 3 bases and J by 5 bases, and 14 bases separated the two germline ends. The TCR comes from a woman aged 55-70 years with COVID-19, enrolled during active disease. The V call is TRBV30, the J call TRBJ2-7; perhaps TRBD1 as D (5 bases). The sequenced sample was peripheral blood. In nucleotides, the CDR3 is TGTGCCTGGAGAGGGGCAGGGTTGCACGAGCAGTACTTC. Translated, it gives CAWRGAGLHEQYF.